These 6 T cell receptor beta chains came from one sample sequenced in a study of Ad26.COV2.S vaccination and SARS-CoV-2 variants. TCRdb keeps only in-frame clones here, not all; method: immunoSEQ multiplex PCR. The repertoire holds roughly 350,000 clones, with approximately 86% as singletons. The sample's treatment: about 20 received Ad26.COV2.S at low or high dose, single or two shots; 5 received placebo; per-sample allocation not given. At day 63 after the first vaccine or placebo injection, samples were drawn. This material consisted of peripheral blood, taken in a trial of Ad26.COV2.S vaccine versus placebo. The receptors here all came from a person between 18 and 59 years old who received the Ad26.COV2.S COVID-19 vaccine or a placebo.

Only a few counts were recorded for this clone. The CDR3 sequence is CASRQGGTEAFF. As DNA, the CDR3 is TGCGCCAGCAGACAGGGGGGCACTGAAGCTTTCTTT. The J gene is TRBJ1-1, the V gene TRBV4-1, with 8 nucleotides matching TRBD1. Germline V CDR1 and CDR2: MGHRA, YSYEKL. V dropped 6 bases and J dropped 4; count of bases not matched to a gene: 1. The CDR3 sequence is 12 residues long.

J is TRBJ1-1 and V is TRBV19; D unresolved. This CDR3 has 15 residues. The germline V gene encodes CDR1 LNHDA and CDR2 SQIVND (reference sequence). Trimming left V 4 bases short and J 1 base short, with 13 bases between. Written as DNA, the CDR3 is TGTGCCAGTAGTAGGAAGTGGACCGAGAACACTGAAGCTTTCTTT. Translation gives CASSRKWTENTEAFF.

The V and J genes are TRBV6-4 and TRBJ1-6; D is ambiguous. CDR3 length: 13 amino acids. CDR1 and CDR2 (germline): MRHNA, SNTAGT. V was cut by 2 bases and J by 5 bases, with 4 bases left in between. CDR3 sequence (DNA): TGTGCCAGCAGTGACAGGGATAATTCACCCCTCCACTTT. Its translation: CASSDRDNSPLHF.

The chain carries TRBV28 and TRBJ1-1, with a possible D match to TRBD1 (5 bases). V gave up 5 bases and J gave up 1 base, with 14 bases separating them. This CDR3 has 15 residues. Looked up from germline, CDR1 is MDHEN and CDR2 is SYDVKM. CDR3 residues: CASSPQGEGNTEAFF. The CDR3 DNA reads TGTGCCAGCAGTCCCCAAGGGGAGGGGAACACTGAAGCTTTCTTT.

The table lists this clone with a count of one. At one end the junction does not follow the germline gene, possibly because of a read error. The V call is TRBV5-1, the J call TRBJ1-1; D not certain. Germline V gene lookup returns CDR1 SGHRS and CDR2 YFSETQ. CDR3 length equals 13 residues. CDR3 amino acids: CASSLRWNAEAFF. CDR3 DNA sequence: TGCGCCAGCAGCTTAAGGTGGAACGCTGAAGCTTTCTTT.

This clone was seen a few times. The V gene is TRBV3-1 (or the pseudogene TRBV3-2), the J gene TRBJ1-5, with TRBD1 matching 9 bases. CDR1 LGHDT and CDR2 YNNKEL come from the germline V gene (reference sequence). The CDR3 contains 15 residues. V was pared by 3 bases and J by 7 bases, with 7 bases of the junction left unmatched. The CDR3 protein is CASSHGTGTGQPQHF. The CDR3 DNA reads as TGTGCCAGCAGCCATGGGACAGGGACAGGGCAGCCCCAGCATTTT.